One and the same sample provided the 10 T cell receptor beta chains below, sequenced in a study of CD8 T cells in ankylosing spondylitis. TCRdb re-called the 5' RACE reads through MiXCR, storing one row per CDR3 protein. Of 200,000 to 300,000 distinct CDR3 sequences listed, roughly a quarter are singletons. Input material: blood, either unsorted or a sorted T cell fraction (not recorded which). The receptors here all came from a male donor with ankylosing spondylitis or in good health (not recorded which).

The J gene is TRBJ2-3, the V gene TRBV7-9, with D possibly being TRBD2 (6 bases). Germline V gene lookup returns CDR1 SEHNR and CDR2 FQNEAQ (reference sequence). The length of the CDR3 is 15 residues. Trimming stripped 4 bases from V and 4 bases from J, with 15 bases between. The CDR3 reads CASSSGGDFSDTQYF. The CDR3 coding sequence is TGTGCCAGCAGCTCAGGCGGGGACTTTTCAGATACGCAGTATTTT. Full variable domain (missing parts from reference TRBV7-9 and TRBJ2-3): DTGVSQNPRHKITKRGQNVTFRCDPISEHNRLYWYRQTLGQGPEFLTYFQNEAQLEKSRLLSDRFSAERPKGSFSTLEIQRTEQGDSAMYLCASSSGGDFSDTQYFGPGTRLTVL.

This chain connects TRBV12-3 or TRBV12-4 to TRBJ2-1, with TRBD1 matching 9 bases. The V gene end was trimmed by 5 bases and the J gene end by 4 bases; junction bases not matched to a gene: 9. The CDR3 covers 16 residues. CDR3 protein: CASSALDRGVYNEQFF. The CDR3 DNA reads as TGTGCCAGCAGTGCTCTCGACAGGGGGGTTTACAATGAGCAGTTCTTC.

This clonotype was detected ten times or more. The V call is TRBV9, the J call TRBJ1-1; 8 nucleotides agree with TRBD1. CDR1 and CDR2 (germline): SGDLS, YYNGEE. Trimming removed 0 bases from V and 7 bases from J; junction bases left unmatched: 5. The CDR3 length is 14 residues. The CDR3 loop is CASSVGGQVGEAFF. For the CDR3, the DNA is TGTGCCAGCAGCGTAGGGGGACAGGTGGGTGAAGCTTTCTTT.

The rearrangement uses TRBV5-4 and TRBJ2-1; TRBD1 aligns across 12 bases. The CDR3 loop spans 14 amino acids. Germline V gene sequence: CDR1 SGHNT, CDR2 YYREEE (reference sequence). Germline trimming cut 6 bases from V and 6 bases from J; bases unmatched to any gene: 4. CDR3 coding DNA: TGTGCCAGCACCCTGGGACAGGGGGCCAATGAGCAGTTCTTC. Amino acid sequence: CASTLGQGANEQFF.

This chain uses TRBV4-1 with TRBJ2-1; 9 nucleotides align to TRBD1. Germline trimming cut 5 bases from V and 6 bases from J; bases unmatched to any gene: 8. CDR1 MGHRA and CDR2 YSYEKL come from the germline V gene. CDR3 length: 15 amino acids. In DNA form, the CDR3 reads TGCGCCAGCAGCTCGGGACAGGGACCAATCAATGAGCAGTTCTTC. This translates into CASSSGQGPINEQFF.

The CDR3 loop is CSASQGAEETQYF. The CDR3 DNA reads TGCAGTGCTTCACAGGGGGCAGAGGAGACCCAGTACTTC. The chain joins TRBV20-1 to TRBJ2-5, with TRBD1 matching over 9 bases. The CDR3 contains 13 residues. V trimming: 5 bases; J trimming: 5 bases; junction bases outside the gene matches: 6. The germline V gene encodes CDR1 DFQATT and CDR2 SNEGSKA (reference sequence).

The CDR3 spells CSARDDSGGAGANVLTF. CDR3 coding DNA: TGCAGTGCTAGAGATGATTCGGGGGGCGCCGGGGCCAACGTCCTGACTTTC. The gene calls are TRBV20-1 and TRBJ2-6; a weak D match, TRBD2 (7 bases). Trimming removed 0 bases from V and 4 bases from J, with 16 bases in between. In germline, CDR1 is DFQATT, CDR2 SNEGSKA (reference sequence). The CDR3 length is 17 residues.

This clonotype was found many times. A read error may produce the germline difference seen at one junction end. The rearrangement links TRBV4-2 to TRBJ1-1; no definite D call. CDR1 and CDR2 (germline): LGHNA, YNFKEQ. CDR3 size: 16 residues. This CDR3 reads CASSQDMDRRVTEVFF. CDR3 DNA: TGTGCCAGCAGCCAAGATATGGACCGGAGGGTCACTGAAGTTTTCTTT.

This clonotype was picked up many times. This chain connects TRBV29-1 to TRBJ2-7; D not certain. The CDR3 contains 13 residues. Trimming shortened V by 4 bases and J by 0 bases, and 10 bases separated the two germline ends. Germline V gene sequence: CDR1 SQVTM, CDR2 ANQGSEA. DNA for the CDR3: TGCAGCGTTGTTACTGCAACCTCCTACGAGCAGTACTTC. Its protein is CSVVTATSYEQYF.

The CDR3 nucleotides read TGTGCCAGCAGCCAAGCGAACACCGGGGAGCTGTTTTTT. Translating it yields CASSQANTGELFF. This rearrangement joins TRBV3-1 to TRBJ2-2; D gene unclear. Germline V CDR1 and CDR2: LGHDT, YNNKEL (reference sequence). The CDR3 spans 13 residues. V was cut by 1 base and J by 0 bases, with 0 bases left in between. Complete variable domain (other parts from reference TRBV3-1 and TRBJ2-2): DTAVSQTPKYLVTQMGNDKSIKCEQNLGHDTMYWYKQDSKKFLKIMFSYNNKELIINETVPNRFSPKSPDKAHLNLHINSLELGDSAVYFCASSQANTGELFFGEGSRLTVL.